This T cell receptor beta chain was retrieved from a study of T-cell reconstitution after alpha-beta-depleted transplantation in children. This CDR3 contains 13 residues. Trimming shortened V by 1 base and J by 8 bases, and 11 bases separated the two germline ends. The germline V gene encodes CDR1 SGHTA and CDR2 FQGNSA. The TCRbeta library incorporated unique molecular identifiers. TCRdb reprocessed the PCR reads via MiXCR and lists one record per CDR3 protein. The table records about 510,000 distinct CDR3 sequences, over 10% of them present only once. This clonotype was detected only a few times. Its antigen remains unidentified. Study results and limitations: One year post-transplant, T-cell counts and diversity were largely derived from T cells produced anew. At around two months after transplant, the alpha-beta T cells were reportedly derived from several hundred expanded clones that came from non-depleted graft cells. It was surviving recipient T cells and thymic progenitors that gave some patients high TCRbeta diversity at day 60.

Material: PBMCs, mostly from graft donor cells, obtained 180 days after TCRalphabeta/CD19-depleted stem cell transplant. The receptor comes from a female patient aged 2-10 years who had a stem cell transplant for aplastic anemia, so the T cells may come from the graft donor. The V call is TRBV7-2, the J call TRBJ1-2; no clear D gene. CDR3 in amino acids: CASSLVGSKGYTF. The CDR3 nucleotides read TGTGCCAGCAGCTTAGTGGGTTCCAAAGGCTACACCTTC.